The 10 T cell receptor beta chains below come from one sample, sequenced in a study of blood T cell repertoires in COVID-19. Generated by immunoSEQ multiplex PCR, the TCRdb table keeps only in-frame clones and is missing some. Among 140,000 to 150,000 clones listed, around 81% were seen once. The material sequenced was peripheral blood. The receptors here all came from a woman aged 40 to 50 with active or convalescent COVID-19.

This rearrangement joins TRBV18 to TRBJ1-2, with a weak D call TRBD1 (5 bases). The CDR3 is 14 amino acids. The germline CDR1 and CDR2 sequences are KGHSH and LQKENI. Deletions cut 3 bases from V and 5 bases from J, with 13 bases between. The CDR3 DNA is TGTGCCAGCTCACCCCAAAAGCAGGGTTATGGCTACACCTTC. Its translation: CASSPQKQGYGYTF.

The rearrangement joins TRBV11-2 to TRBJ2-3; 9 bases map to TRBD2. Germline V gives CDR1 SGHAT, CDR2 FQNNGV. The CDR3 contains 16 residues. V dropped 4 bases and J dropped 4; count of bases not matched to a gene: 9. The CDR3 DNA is TGTGCCAGCAGCTCCAGCGGGGGGACGCACGCAGATACGCAGTATTTT. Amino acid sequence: CASSSSGGTHADTQYF. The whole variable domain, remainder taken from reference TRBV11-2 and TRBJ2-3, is EAGVAQSPRYKIIEKRQSVAFWCNPISGHATLYWYQQILGQGPKLLIQFQNNGVVDDSQLPKDRFSAERLKGVDSTLKIQPAKLEDSAVYLCASSSSGGTHADTQYFGPGTRLTVL.

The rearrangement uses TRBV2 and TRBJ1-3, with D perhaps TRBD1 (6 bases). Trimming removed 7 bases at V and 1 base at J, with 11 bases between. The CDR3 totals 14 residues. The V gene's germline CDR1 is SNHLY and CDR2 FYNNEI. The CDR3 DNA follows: TGTGCCAGCATCAAGGACAGATCTGGAAACACCATATATTTT. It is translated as CASIKDRSGNTIYF. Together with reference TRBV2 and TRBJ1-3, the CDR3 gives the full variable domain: EPEVTQTPSHQVTQMGQEVILRCVPISNHLYFYWYRQILGQKVEFLVSFYNNEISEKSEIFDDQFSVERPDGSNFTLKIRSTKLEDSAMYFCASIKDRSGNTIYFGEGSWLTVV.

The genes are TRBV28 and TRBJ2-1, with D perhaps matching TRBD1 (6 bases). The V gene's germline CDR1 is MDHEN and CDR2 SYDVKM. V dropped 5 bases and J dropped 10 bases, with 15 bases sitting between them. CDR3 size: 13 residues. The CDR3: CASSLSGAGEQFF. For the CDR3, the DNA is TGTGCCAGCAGTCTATCAGGGGCCGGCGAGCAGTTCTTC.

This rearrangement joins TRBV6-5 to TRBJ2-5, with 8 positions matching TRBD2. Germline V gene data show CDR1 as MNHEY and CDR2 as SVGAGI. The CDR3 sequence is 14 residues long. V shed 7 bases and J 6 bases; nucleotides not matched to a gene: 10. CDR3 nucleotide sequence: TGTGCCAGCACTTTTCTTAGCGGGGCTAAGACCCAGTACTTC. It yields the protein CASTFLSGAKTQYF.

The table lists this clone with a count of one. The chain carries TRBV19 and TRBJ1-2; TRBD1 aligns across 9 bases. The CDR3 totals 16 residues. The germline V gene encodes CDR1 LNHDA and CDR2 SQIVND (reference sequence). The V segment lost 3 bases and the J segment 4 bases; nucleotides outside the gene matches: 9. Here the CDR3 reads CASSMFEGQGFYGYTF. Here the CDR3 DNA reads TGTGCCAGTAGTATGTTTGAGGGACAGGGATTCTATGGCTACACCTTC.

The CDR3 sequence: CASSLSGRGLDNEQFF. CDR3 DNA sequence: TGTGCCAGCAGTTTATCTGGGAGGGGGTTGGACAATGAGCAGTTCTTC. The V and J genes are TRBV28 and TRBJ2-1; tentative D call: TRBD2 (7 bases). The V gene lost 1 base and the J gene lost 5 bases, with 15 bases spanning the gap. Germline V lookup: CDR1 MDHEN, CDR2 SYDVKM. This CDR3 has 16 residues.

This CDR3 reads CASSPLGRTEAFF. Here the CDR3 DNA reads TGTGCCAGCTCACCGCTTGGTCGGACTGAAGCTTTCTTT. The chain carries TRBV18 and TRBJ1-1; D not certain. Per the germline V gene, CDR1 is KGHSH and CDR2 is LQKENI. V was pared by 3 bases and J by 5 bases, with 10 bases between. This CDR3 is built from 13 residues.

CDR3 in DNA: TGCAGCGTTGAGTACAGGACGGTCTATGGCTACACCTTC. Translating gives CSVEYRTVYGYTF. The chain recombines TRBV29-1 with TRBJ1-2, with a possible D match to TRBD1 (5 bases). Trimming removed 3 bases from V and 4 bases from J, with 12 bases in between. The CDR3 sequence is 13 residues long. Germline CDR1 SQVTM, CDR2 ANQGSEA.

CDR3 residues: CASNANPRQALGYTF. CDR3 in DNA: TGTGCCAGCAACGCGAACCCCCGACAGGCCCTCGGCTACACCTTC. The V and J genes are TRBV28 and TRBJ1-2; a weak D match, TRBD1 (6 bases). This CDR3 has 15 amino acids. Trimming cost V 7 bases and J 8 bases, with 23 bases left between them. Germline-derived CDR1 and CDR2 are MDHEN and SYDVKM.